This TCR beta chain was identified during a study of T cells after yellow fever vaccination (dated by TCRdb to the late 2010s). Some background on the complete study: The SMART-Seq v4 Ultra Low Input RNA kit was used to prepare libraries from fractions with low cell numbers. The cohort comprised two healthy male donors, one aged 18 to 30 and one aged 30 to 40 years. Bulk TCR alpha and beta repertoires were sequenced longitudinally to track T-cell clones before and after primary and booster YFV17D yellow fever vaccination. Blood samples were taken at several timepoints before and after primary and secondary immunization, and bulk PBMC replicates and cell subsets were isolated. Results and caveats for the whole study, not just this receptor: FACS-sorted repertoires could contain abundant contaminating clonotypes from the bulk population, so computational filtering was required. The secondary T-cell response was weaker than the primary response but faster, peaking on day 5 instead of day 15. After the booster, most clones that had expanded after primary vaccination were detected again (approximately 96% of CD4 and around 88% of CD8), suggesting broad maintenance of memory. Because the study included only two donors, the extent to which the findings can be generalized is limited. A small share of clonotypes was detected in both CD4 and CD8 compartments, with the overlap likely arising from convergent recombination.

The sample's treatment or condition label is to be understood as: live attenuated yellow fever vaccine strain. At every blood-draw timepoint, two biological replicates of bulk PBMCs were collected. A standard Ficoll-Paque protocol was used to isolate PBMCs from peripheral blood. TriZol was used to extract RNA from bulk PBMCs, from CD4 and CD8 fractions, and from dextramer-positive and dextramer-negative fractions. TCR cDNA was synthesized by 5'RACE template switching, which introduced a universal primer site and unique molecular identifiers. cDNA synthesis was primed from both the TCR alpha and TCR beta constant segments. Library amplification used two PCR steps, and the second PCR step added sample barcodes and sequencing adapters. Sequencing of libraries was performed on Illumina HiSeq 2500 (2x100 bp) or NovaSeq (2x150 bp). The authors processed their data as follows. Demultiplexing of reads and collapsing into UMI consensus sequences were performed with MIGEC, and V(D)J alignment was carried out with MiXCR. Vaccine-responding clonotypes were identified with edgeR using replicate PBMC samples, with FDR below 0.01 and a log2 fold change above 5 up to day 15 being required. CD4 or CD8 identity was assigned to each bulk clonotype according to whether the clonotype was present at higher abundance in the sequenced CD4 repertoire or the sequenced CD8 repertoire. In TCRdb, the public reads were trimmed at Q25 with fastp and aligned with MiXCR, with productive beta chains retained. Here each entry gathers all rows of one CDR3 protein and keeps the most common genes and DNA. TCRdb's processing, not the authors', yielded these V and J calls. The sample table lists 450,000 to 550,000 distinct CDR3 sequences, about a fifth of them with a count of one. Together, the top ten hold about 17% of the sample.

At the junction V is shortened by 5 bases and J by 4 bases, with 15 bases in between. Taken from the germline V gene (reference sequence), the CDR1 and CDR2 loops are LGHDT and YNNKEL. Its CDR3 holds 15 amino acids, cysteine through phenylalanine. Of all the DNA, just the CDR3 is kept, 45 bases in frame from base 1. On this clonotype: The antigen it binds to is not known. Per-nucleotide qualities are absent, and no much larger clonotype sits a single base away.

Here the sequenced sample was PBMCs, taken more than 20 days after the first yellow fever vaccination. This clonotype was sampled from a man aged 18 to 29 who received the YFV17D yellow fever vaccine. The chain couples TRBV3-1 to TRBJ2-1; the D segment cannot be called with confidence. The CDR3 is CASSLGSSVYNEQFF. The base sequence is TGTGCCAGCAGCTTGGGGTCCTCCGTTTACAATGAGCAGTTCTTC.